What follows is one T cell receptor (beta chain) and its context. This CDR3 has 9 residues. Trimming pared 11 bases from V and 10 bases from J, leaving 11 bases between. CDR1 and CDR2 from the germline V gene are MNHNS and SASEGT. The data belong to a study of tumor-infiltrating lymphocytes in oesophageal squamous cell carcinoma. Each CDR3 protein is one row after TCRdb ran MiXCR on the PCR reads. The sample holds about 9,600 distinct CDR3 sequences, roughly 60% seen once. The TCR was taken from a male donor with esophageal squamous cell carcinoma. Sequenced material: esophageal tumor tissue. V usage is TRBV6-1 and J usage is TRBJ2-5, with D possibly matching TRBD1 (6 bases). DNA of the CDR3: TGTGCCGTGGGGACAATCCAGTACTTC. It specifies CAVGTIQYF.